Reported below is one T cell receptor (beta chain). What it binds is unknown. It was with 60 Vbeta and 13 Jbeta primers that the PCR ran. Assay: immunoSEQ multiplex PCR; the TCRdb copy retains only in-frame clones and omits some. The sample carries 80,000 or so clones, roughly 69% recorded once. This specimen belongs to a study of cytomegalovirus exposure and HLA in healthy donors. Study-level background: An earlier analysis found under 130 million unique TCR beta sequences from 200 million or so T cells. Points from the study as a whole: The Asian-associated ancestry cluster reportedly had fewer N-insertions than the approximately 670-donor mean in a later analysis.

The CDR3 is 19 residues long. J gave up 0 bases and V 2 bases, and 11 bases lay outside the gene matches. Germline CDR1 is MNHNS and CDR2 is SASEGT. The clonotype was recovered from a woman aged 45 to 65 in good health and CMV-seropositive. The chain recombines TRBV6-1 with TRBJ1-1; 11 bases map to TRBD1. Sequenced input: PBMCs. CDR3 sequence (DNA): TGTGCCAGCAGTGAAATTCGGACAGGGGGCGCTTTTATGAACACTGAAGCTTTCTTT. It yields the protein CASSEIRTGGAFMNTEAFF.